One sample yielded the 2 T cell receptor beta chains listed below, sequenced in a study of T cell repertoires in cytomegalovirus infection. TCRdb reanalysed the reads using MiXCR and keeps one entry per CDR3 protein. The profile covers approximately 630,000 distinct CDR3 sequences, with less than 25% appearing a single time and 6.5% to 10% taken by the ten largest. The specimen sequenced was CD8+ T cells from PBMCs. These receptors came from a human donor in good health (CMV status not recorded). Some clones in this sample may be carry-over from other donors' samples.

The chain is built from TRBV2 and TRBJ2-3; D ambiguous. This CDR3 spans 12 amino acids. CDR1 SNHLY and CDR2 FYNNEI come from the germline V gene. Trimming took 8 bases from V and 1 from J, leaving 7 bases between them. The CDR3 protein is CASWQRTDTQYF. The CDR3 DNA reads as TGTGCCAGCTGGCAGCGCACAGATACGCAGTATTTT.

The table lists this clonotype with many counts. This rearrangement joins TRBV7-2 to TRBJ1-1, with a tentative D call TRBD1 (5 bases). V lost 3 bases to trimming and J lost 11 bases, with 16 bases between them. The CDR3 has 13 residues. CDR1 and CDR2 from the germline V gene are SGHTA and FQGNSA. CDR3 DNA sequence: TGTGCCAGCAGCTTGGGACCTGGGGTGCAGGCTTTCTTT. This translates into CASSLGPGVQAFF.